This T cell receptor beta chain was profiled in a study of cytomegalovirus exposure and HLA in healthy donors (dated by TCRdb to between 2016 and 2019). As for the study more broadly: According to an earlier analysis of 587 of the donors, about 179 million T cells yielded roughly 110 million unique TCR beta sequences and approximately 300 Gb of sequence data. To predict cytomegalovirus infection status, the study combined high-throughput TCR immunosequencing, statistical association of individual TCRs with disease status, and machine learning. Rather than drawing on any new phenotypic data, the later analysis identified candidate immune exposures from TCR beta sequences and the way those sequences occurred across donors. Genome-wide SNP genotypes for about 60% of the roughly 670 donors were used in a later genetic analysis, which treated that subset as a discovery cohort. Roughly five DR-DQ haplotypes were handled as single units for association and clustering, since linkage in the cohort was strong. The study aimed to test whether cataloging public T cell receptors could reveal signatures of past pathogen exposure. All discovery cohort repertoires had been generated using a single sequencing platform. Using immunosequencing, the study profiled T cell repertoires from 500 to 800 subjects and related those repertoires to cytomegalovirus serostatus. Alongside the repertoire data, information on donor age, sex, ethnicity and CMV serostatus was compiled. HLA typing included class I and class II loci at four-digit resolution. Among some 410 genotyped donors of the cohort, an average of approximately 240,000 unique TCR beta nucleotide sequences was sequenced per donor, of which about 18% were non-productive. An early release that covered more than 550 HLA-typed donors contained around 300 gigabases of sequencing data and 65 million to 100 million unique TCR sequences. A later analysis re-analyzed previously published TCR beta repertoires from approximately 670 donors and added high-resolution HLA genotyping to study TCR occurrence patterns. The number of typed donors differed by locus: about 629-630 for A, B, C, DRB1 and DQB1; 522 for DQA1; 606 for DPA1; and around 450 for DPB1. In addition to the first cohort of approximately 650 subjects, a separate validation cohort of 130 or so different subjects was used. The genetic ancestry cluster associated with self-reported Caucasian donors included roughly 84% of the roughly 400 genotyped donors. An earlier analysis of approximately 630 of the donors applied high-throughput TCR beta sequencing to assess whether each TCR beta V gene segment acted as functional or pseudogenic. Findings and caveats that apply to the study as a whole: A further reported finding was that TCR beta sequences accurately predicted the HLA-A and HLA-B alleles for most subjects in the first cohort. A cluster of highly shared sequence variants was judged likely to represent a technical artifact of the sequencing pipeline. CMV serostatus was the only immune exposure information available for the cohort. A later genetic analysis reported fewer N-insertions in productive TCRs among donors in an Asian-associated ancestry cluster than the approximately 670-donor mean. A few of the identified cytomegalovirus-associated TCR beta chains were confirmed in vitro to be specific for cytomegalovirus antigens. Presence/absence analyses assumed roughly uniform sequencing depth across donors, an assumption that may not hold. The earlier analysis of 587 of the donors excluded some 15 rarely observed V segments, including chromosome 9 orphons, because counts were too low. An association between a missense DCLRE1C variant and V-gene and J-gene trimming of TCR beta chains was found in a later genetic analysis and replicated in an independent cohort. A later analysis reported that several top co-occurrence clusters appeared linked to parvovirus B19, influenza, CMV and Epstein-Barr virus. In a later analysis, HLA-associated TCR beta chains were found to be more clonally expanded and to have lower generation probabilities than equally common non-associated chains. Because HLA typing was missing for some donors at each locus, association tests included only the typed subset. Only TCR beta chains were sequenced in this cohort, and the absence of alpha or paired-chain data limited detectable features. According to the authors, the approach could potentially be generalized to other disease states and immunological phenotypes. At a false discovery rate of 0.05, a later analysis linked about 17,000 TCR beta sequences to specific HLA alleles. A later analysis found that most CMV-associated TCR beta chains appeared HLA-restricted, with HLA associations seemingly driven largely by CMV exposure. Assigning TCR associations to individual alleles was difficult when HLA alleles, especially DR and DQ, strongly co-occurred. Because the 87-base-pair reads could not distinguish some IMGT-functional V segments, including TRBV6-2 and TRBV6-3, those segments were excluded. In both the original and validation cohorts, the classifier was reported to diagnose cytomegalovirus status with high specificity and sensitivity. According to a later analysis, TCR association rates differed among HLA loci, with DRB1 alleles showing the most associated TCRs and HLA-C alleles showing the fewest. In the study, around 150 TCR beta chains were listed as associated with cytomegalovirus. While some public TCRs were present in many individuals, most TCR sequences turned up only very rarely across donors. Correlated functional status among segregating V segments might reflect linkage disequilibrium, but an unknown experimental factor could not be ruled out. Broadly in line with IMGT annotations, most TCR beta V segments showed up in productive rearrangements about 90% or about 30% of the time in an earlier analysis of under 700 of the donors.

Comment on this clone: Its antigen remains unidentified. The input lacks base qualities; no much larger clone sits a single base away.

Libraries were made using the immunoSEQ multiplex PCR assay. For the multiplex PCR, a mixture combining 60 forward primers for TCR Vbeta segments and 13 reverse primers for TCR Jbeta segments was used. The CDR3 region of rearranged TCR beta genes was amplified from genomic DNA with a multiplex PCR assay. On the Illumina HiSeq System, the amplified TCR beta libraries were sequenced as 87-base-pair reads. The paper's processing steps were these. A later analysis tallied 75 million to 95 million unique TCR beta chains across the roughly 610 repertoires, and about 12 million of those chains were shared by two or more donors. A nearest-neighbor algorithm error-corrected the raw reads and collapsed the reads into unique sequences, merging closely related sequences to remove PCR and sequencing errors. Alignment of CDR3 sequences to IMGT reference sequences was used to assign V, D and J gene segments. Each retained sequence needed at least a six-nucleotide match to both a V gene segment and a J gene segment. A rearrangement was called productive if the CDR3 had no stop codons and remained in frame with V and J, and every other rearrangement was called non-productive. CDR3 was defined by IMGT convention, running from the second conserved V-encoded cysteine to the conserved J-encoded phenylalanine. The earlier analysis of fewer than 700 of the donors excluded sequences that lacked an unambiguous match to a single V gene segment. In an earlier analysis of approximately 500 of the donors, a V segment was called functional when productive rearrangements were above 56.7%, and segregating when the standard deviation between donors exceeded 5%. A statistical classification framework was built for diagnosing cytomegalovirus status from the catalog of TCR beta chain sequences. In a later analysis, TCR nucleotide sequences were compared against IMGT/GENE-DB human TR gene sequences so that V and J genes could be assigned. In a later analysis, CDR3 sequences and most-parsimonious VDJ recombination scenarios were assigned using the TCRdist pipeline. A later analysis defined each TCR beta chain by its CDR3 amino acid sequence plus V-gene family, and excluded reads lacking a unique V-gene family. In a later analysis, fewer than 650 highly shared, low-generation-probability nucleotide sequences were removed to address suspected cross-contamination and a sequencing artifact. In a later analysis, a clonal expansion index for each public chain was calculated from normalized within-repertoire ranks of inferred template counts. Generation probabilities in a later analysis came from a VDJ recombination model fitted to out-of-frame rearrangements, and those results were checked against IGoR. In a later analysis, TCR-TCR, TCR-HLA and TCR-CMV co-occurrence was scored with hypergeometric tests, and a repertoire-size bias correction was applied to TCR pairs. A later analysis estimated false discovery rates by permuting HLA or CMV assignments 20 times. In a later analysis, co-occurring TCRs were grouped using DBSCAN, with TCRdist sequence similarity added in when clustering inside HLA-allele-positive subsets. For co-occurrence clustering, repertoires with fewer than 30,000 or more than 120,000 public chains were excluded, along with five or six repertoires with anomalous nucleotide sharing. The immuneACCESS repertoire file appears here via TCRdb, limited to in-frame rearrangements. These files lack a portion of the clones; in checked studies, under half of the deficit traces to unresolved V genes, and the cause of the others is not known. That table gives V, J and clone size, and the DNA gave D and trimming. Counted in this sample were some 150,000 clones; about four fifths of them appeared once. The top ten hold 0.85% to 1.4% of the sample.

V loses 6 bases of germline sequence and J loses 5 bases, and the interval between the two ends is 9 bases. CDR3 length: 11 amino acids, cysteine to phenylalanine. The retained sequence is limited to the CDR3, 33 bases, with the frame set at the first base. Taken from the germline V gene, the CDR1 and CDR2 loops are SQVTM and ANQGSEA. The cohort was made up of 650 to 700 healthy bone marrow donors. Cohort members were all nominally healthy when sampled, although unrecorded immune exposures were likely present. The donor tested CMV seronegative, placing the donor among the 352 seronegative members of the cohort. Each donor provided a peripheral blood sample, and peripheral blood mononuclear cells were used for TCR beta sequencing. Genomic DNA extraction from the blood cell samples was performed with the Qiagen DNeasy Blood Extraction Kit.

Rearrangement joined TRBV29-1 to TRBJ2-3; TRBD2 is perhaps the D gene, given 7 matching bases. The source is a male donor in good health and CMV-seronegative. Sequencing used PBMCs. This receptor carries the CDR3 CSVGGVDTQYF. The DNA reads TGCAGCGTAGGGGGGGTAGATACGCAGTATTTT.